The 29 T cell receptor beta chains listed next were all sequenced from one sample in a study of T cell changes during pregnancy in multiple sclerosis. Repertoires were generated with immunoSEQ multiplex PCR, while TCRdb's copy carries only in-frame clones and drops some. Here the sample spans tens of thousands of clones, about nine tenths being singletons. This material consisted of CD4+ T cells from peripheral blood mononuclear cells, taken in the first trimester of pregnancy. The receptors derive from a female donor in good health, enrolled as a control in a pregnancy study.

CDR3 bases: TGTGCCAGCAGCCTTCGGGAGGGCACAACTTTC. It is translated as CASSLREGTTF. V gene TRBV7-9 combines with J gene TRBJ2-6; 8 bases align to TRBD2. CDR3 length equals 11 residues. From germline, CDR1 is SEHNR and CDR2 FQNEAQ (reference sequence). The V gene end was trimmed by 5 bases and the J gene end by 19 bases; junction bases not matched to a gene: 7.

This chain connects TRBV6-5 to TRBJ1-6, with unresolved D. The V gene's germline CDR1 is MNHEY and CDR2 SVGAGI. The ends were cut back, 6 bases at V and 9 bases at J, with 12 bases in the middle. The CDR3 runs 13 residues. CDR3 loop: CASRSAPGSPLHF. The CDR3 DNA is TGTGCCAGCAGGTCGGCGCCGGGTTCACCCCTCCACTTT.

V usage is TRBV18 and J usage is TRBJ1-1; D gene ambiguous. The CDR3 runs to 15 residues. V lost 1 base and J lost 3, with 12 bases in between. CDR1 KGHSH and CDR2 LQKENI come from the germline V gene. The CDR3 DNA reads TGTGCCAGCTCACCACTCGGGAGAGTCGACACTGAAGCTTTCTTT. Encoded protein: CASSPLGRVDTEAFF.

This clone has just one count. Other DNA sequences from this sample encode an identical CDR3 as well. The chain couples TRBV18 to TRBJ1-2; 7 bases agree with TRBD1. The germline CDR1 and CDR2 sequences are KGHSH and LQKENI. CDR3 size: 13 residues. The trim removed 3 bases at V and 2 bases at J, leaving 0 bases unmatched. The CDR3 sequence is CASSPDRNYGYTF. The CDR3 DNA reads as TGTGCCAGCTCACCGGACAGGAACTATGGCTACACCTTC. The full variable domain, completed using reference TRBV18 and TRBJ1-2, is NAGVMQNPRHLVRRRGQEARLRCSPMKGHSHVYWYRQLPEEGLKFMVYLQKENIIDESGMPKERFSAEFPKEGPSILRIQQVVRGDSAAYFCASSPDRNYGYTFGSGTRLTVV.

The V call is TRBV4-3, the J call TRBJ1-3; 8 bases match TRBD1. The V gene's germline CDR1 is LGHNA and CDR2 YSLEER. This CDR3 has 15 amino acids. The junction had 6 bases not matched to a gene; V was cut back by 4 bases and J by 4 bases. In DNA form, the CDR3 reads TGCGCCAGCAGCCTAGGACAGGGAAGGGGAAACACCATATATTTT. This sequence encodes CASSLGQGRGNTIYF.

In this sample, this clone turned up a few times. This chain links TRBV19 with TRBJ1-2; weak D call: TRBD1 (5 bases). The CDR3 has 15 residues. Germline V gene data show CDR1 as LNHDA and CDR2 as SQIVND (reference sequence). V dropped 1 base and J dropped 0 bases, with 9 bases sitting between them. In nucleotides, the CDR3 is TGTGCCAGTAGTATAGGGGGCCGAGCTAACTATGGCTACACCTTC. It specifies CASSIGGRANYGYTF.

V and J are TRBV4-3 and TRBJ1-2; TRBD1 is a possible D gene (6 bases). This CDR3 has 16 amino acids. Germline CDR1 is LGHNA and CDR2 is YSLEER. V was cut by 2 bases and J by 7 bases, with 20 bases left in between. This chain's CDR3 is CASSQNPPQGGGGYTF. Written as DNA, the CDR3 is TGCGCCAGCAGCCAAAATCCCCCTCAGGGAGGGGGTGGCTACACCTTC.

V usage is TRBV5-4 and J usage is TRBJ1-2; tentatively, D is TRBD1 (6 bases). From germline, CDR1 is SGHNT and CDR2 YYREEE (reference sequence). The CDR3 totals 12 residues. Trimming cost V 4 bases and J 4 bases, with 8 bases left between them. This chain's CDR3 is CASSLDSYGYTF. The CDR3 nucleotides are TGTGCCAGCAGCCTGGACAGCTATGGCTACACCTTC. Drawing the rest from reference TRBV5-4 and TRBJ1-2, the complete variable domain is ETGVTQSPTHLIKTRGQQVTLRCSSQSGHNTVSWYQQALGQGPQFIFQYYREEENGRGNFPPRFSGLQFPNYSSELNVNALELDDSALYLCASSLDSYGYTFGSGTRLTVV.

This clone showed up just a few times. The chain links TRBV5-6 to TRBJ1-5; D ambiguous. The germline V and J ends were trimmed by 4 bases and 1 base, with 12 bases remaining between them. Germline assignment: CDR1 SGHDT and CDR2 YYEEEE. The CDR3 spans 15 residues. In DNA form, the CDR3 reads TGTGCCAGCAGCCCCAGGTCCTTAAGCAATCAGCCCCAGCATTTT. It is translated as CASSPRSLSNQPQHF.

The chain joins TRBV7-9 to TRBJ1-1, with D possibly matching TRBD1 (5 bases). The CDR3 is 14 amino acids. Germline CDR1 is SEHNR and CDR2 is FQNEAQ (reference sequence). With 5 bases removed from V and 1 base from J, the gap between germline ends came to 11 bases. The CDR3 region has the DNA TGTGCCAGCAGCCCGCGTACAGGGAACACTGAAGCTTTCTTT. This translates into CASSPRTGNTEAFF.

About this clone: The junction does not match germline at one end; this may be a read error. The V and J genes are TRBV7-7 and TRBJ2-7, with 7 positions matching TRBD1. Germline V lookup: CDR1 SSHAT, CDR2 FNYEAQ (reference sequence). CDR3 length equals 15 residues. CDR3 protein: CASSIEQGTSYEQYF. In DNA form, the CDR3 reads TGTGCTAGCAGCATAGAACAGGGGACCTCCTACGAGCAGTACTTC. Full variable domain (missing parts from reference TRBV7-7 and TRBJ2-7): GAGVSQSPRYKVTKRGQDVTLRCDPISSHATLYWYQQALGQGPEFLTYFNYEAQPDKSGLPSDRFSAERPEGSISTLTIQRTEQRDSAMYRCASSIEQGTSYEQYFGPGTRLTVT.

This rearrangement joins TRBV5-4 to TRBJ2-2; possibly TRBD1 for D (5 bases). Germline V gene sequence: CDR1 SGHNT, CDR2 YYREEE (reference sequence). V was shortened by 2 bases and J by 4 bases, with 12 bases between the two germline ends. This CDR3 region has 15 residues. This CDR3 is CASSFQGTPTGELFF. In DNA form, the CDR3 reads TGTGCCAGCAGCTTTCAGGGAACCCCCACCGGGGAGCTGTTTTTT.

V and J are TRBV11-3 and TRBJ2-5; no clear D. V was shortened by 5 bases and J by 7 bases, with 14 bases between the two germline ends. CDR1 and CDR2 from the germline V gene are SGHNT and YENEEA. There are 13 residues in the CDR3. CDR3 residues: CASSPLRAGTQYF. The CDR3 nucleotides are TGTGCCAGCAGCCCCCTTAGAGCCGGGACCCAGTACTTC. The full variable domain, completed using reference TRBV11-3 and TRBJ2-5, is EAGVVQSPRYKIIEKKQPVAFWCNPISGHNTLYWYLQNLGQGPELLIRYENEEAVDDSQLPKDRFSAERLKGVDSTLKIQPAELGDSAVYLCASSPLRAGTQYFGPGTRLLVL.

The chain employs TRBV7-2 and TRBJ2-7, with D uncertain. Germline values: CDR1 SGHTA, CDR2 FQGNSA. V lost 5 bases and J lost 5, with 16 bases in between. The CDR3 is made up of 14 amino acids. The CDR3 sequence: CASSPLRRTNEQYF. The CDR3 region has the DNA TGTGCCAGCAGCCCACTTCGTCGAACCAACGAGCAGTACTTC.

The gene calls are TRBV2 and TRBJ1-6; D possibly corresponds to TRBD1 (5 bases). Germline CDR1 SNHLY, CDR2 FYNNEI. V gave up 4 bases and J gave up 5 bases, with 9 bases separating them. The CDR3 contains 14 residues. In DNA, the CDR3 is TGTGCCAGCAGTGTAACAGGTGATAATTCACCCCTCCACTTT. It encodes CASSVTGDNSPLHF.

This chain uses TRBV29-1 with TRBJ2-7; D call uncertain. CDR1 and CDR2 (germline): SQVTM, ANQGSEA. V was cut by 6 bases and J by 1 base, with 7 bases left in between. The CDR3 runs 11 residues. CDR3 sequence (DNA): TGCAGCGTGTCCGGGTCCTACGAGCAGTACTTC. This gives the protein CSVSGSYEQYF.

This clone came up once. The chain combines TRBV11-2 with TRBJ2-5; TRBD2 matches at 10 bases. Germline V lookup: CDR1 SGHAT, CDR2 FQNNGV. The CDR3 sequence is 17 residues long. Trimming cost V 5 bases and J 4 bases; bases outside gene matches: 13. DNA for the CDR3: TGTGCCAGCAGCCTAATGCGTAGCGGGGGGCCGAGAGAGACCCAGTACTTC. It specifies CASSLMRSGGPRETQYF.

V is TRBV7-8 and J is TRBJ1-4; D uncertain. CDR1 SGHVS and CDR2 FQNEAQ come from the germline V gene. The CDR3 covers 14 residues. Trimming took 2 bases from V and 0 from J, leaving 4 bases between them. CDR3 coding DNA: TGTGCCAGCAGCTTAATAGCAACTAATGAAAAACTGTTTTTT. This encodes CASSLIATNEKLFF.

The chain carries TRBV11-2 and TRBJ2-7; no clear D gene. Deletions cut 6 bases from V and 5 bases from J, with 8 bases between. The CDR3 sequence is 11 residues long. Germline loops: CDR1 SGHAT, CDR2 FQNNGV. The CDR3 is CASRAGHEQYF. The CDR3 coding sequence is TGTGCCAGCAGAGCAGGCCACGAGCAGTACTTC. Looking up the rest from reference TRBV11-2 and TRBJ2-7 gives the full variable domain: EAGVAQSPRYKIIEKRQSVAFWCNPISGHATLYWYQQILGQGPKLLIQFQNNGVVDDSQLPKDRFSAERLKGVDSTLKIQPAKLEDSAVYLCASRAGHEQYFGPGTRLTVT.

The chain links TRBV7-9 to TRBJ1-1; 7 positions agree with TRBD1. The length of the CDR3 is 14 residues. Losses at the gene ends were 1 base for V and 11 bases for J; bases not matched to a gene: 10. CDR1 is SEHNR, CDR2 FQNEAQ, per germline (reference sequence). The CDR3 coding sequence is TGTGCCAGCAGCTTAGAGGGGGCGGGTAGGGCGGCTTTCTTT. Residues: CASSLEGAGRAAFF. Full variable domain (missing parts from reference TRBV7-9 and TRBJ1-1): DTGVSQNPRHKITKRGQNVTFRCDPISEHNRLYWYRQTLGQGPEFLTYFQNEAQLEKSRLLSDRFSAERPKGSFSTLEIQRTEQGDSAMYLCASSLEGAGRAAFFGQGTRLTVV.

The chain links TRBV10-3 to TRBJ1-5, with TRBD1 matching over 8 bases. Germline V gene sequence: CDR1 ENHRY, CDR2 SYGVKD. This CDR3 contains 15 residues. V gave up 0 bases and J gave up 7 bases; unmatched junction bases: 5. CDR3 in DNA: TGTGCCATCAGTGAGTCGTCCGGGACAGGACAGCCCCAGCATTTT. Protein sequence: CAISESSGTGQPQHF.

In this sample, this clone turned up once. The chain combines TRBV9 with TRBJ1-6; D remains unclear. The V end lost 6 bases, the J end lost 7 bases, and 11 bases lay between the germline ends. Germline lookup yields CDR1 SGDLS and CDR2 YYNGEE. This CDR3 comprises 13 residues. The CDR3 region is CASNREMNSPLHF. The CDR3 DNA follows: TGTGCCAGCAACCGGGAGATGAATTCACCCCTCCACTTT.

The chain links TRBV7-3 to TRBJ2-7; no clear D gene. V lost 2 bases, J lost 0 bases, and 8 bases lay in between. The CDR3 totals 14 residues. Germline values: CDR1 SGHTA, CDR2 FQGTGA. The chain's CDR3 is CASSLGGTSYEQYF. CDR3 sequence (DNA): TGTGCCAGCAGCTTAGGCGGCACCTCCTACGAGCAGTACTTC.

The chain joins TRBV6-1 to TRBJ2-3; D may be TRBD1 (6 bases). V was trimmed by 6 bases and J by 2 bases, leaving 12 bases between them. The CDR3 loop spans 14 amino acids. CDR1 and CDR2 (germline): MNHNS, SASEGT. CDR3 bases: TGTGCCAGCAGCCCTCAGGGGCACACAGATACGCAGTATTTT. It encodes CASSPQGHTDTQYF.

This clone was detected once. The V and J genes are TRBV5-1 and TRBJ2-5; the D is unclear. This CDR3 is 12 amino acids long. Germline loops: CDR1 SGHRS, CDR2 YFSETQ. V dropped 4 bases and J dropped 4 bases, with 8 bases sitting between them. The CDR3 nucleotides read TGCGCCAGCAGCCGGGTTGGAGAGACCCAGTACTTC. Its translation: CASSRVGETQYF. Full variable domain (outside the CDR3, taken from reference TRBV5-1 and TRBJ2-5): KAGVTQTPRYLIKTRGQQVTLSCSPISGHRSVSWYQQTPGQGLQFLFEYFSETQRNKGNFPGRFSGRQFSNSRSEMNVSTLELGDSALYLCASSRVGETQYFGPGTRLLVL.

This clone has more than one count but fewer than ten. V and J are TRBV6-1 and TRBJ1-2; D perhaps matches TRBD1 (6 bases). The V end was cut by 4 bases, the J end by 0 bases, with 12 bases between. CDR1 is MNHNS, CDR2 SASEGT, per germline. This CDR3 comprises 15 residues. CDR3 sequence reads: CASSGHRDTNYGYTF. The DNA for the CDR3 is TGTGCCAGCAGTGGACACAGGGACACTAACTATGGCTACACCTTC.

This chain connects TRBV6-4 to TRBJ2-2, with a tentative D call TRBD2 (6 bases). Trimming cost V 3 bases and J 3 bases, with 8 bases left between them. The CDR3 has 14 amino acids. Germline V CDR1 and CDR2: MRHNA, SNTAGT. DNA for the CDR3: TGTGCCAGCAGTGAGGGGACTTACACCGGGGAGCTGTTTTTT. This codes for CASSEGTYTGELFF.

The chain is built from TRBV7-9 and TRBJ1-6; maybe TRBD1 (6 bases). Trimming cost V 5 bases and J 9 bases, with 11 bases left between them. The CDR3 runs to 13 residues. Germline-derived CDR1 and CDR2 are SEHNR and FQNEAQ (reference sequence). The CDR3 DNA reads TGTGCCAGCAGCGCTCAACAGGGTTCACCCCTCCACTTT. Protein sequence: CASSAQQGSPLHF.

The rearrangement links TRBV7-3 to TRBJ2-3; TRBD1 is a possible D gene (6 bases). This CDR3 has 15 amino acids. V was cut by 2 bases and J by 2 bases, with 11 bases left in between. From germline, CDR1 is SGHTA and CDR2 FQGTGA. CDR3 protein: CASSLSGVDTDTQYF. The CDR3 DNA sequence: TGTGCCAGCAGCTTATCAGGGGTTGACACAGATACGCAGTATTTT. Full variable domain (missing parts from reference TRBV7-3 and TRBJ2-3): GAGVSQTPSNKVTEKGKYVELRCDPISGHTALYWYRQSLGQGPEFLIYFQGTGAADDSGLPNDRFFAVRPEGSVSTLKIQRTERGDSAVYLCASSLSGVDTDTQYFGPGTRLTVL.